This TCR beta chain was identified during a study of response to subunit inactivated influenza vaccine. TCRdb analysed the RT-PCR reads with MiXCR anew, one entry per CDR3 protein. Of over 450,000 distinct CDR3 sequences in the sample, 10% to 15% were seen once. This clonotype was detected only a few times. Losses at the gene ends were 4 bases for V and 7 bases for J; bases not matched to a gene: 7. CDR1 is MGHRA and CDR2 is YSYEKL in the germline V gene. The CDR3 loop spans 15 amino acids. Sequencing used PBMCs from blood, obtained roughly 46 days after vaccination. This chain links TRBV4-1 with TRBJ1-5, with 10 bases that match TRBD1. The origin of this receptor is a man between 45 and 60 years old who received an inactivated influenza vaccine. The CDR3 DNA reads TGCGCCAGCAGCCGAACTGGACAGGGGGGACAGCCCCAGCATTTT. Protein: CASSRTGQGGQPQHF.